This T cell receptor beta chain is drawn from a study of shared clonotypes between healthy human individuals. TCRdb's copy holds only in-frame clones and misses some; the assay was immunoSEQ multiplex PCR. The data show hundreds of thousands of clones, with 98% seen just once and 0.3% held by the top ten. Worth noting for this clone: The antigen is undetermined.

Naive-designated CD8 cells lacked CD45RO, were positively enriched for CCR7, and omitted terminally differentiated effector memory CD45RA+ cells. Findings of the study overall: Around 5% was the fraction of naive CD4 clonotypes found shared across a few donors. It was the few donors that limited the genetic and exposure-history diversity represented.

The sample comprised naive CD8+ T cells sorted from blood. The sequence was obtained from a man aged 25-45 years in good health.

DNA for the CDR3: TGCGCCAGCAGCCAAGAGGCGGGTGTGAGCGGGAGGCCGGAGCAGTTCTTC. It specifies CASSQEAGVSGRPEQFF. J is TRBJ2-1 and V is TRBV4-1; 9 nucleotides match TRBD2. CDR1 is MGHRA, CDR2 YSYEKL, per germline. Trimming at V came to 0 bases and at J to 10 bases, leaving 13 bases not matched to a gene. The CDR3 runs 17 residues.